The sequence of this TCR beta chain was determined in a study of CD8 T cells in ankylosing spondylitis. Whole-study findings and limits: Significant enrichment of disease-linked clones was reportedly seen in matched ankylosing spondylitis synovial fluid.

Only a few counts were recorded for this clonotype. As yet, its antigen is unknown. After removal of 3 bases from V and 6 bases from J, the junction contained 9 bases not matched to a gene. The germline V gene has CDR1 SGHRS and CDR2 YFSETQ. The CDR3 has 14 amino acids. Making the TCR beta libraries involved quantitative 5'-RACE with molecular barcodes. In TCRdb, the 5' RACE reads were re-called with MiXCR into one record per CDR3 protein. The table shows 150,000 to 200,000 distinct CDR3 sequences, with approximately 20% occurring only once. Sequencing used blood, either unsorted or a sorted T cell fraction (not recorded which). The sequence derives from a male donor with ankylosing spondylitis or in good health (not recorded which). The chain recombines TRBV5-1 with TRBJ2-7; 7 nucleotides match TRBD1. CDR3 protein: CASSSADRLGEQYF. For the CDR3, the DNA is TGCGCCAGCAGCTCAGCGGACAGGCTCGGCGAGCAGTACTTC.